The T cell receptor beta chain described here comes from a study of blood T cell repertoires in COVID-19. As for the study in general: Both acute and convalescent COVID-19 samples were obtained from the United States, Italy and Spain. PBMCs, B-cell-depleted T cells, or T cells provided the cDNA or gDNA that made up the material.

Per the authors' pipeline: Amplification of reference gene primers provided the estimated nucleated cell counts. Assay used: immunoSEQ multiplex PCR; TCRdb lists only in-frame clones, some missing. That table gives V, J and clone size, and the DNA gave D and trimming. Of around 210,000 clones listed, around 85% were seen once; the top ten hold 0.6% to 1%. Germline values: CDR1 MNHEY, CDR2 SVGAGI. The CDR3 spans 13 residues. V was pared by 10 bases and J by 5 bases, with 12 bases between. The source is a woman in her seventies with acute or convalescent COVID-19. The sequenced material came from peripheral blood. The chain recombines TRBV6-5 with TRBJ1-6; TRBD1 might be the D (5 bases). The CDR3 nucleotides read TGTGCCACCATACAGGAGAATAATTCACCCCTCCACTTT. As protein: CATIQENNSPLHF.